This T cell receptor (beta chain) appears in the sequencing data of a study of regulatory T cells in long-lasting Graves disease. Looking at the study overall: Persistent Graves' disease denoted over 5 years of antithyroid drugs plus positive TSH receptor antibodies. Study-wide points: Clonotypes that were public and shared totalled roughly 3,000 in persistent patients versus 966 in new patients. With persistent disease, TRBV28, TRBJ1-2 and TRBJ2-5 were the favored segments.

Stated time point: persistent/refractory GD, antithyroid drugs over 5 years with positive TRAb. Generation of the TCR library employed RNA extracted from PBMCs. Patients were from an endocrinology department in Xi'an, China. In germline, CDR1 is MNHNS, CDR2 SASEGT. The CDR3 covers 16 residues. The ends lost 5 bases at V and 1 base at J; junction bases unmatched: 11. In building TCR beta libraries, iRepertoire HTBI primers were used together with Arm-PCR of CDR3 regions. In TCRdb, the multiplex PCR reads were re-called with MiXCR into one record per CDR3 protein. The sample includes 350,000 to 450,000 distinct CDR3 sequences, roughly 25% of them seen just once. Comment on this clonotype: Its antigen is not known.

This sequence was found in a woman aged 40 to 49 with Graves disease. This chain joins TRBV6-1 and TRBJ2-7; 7 positions agree with TRBD2. Sequencing used peripheral blood mononuclear cells (PBMCs), obtained when the disease was refractory, from a patient treated with antithyroid drugs. As DNA, the CDR3 is TGTGCCAGCAGTCCCTTGGGCGGGAGTTCTTCCTACGAGCAGTACTTC. As protein: CASSPLGGSSSYEQYF.